This paragraph covers one T cell receptor (beta chain) sequence. Its antigen specificity is not known. No clone much larger than this one lies a single base away; base qualities are absent. This record belongs to a study of blood T cell repertoires in COVID-19 (dated by TCRdb to 2018 to 2021). About the investigation overall: Samples covering the acute and convalescent phases of COVID-19 were provided by collaborators in the United States, Italy and Spain. The prospective study material was composed of cDNA or gDNA derived from T cells, B-cell-depleted T cells, or PBMCs. The dataset comprised deeply sampled blood TCRbeta repertoires from subjects exposed to, actively infected with, or recovered from COVID-19. The repertoires were made available in a free public database intended to serve as a resource for research on the immune response to SARS-CoV-2. The samples were drawn from two sources: the first 160 participants of the ongoing ImmuneRACE study, and over 1,000 subjects contributed by 6 global collaborators. Sample metadata almost always included a de-identified subject ID, COVID-19 status, age in years and sex. Where available, HLA class I and class II types were taken from metadata supplied by the sample provider and were not determined by assay-based typing. What the work shows at the level of the full study, not this receptor alone: The amount of clinical and demographic metadata varied by source and participant and was provided uncurated.

Its CDR3 holds 17 amino acids, cysteine through phenylalanine. Here the CDR3 DNA is all that survives: 51 bases in frame from base 1. Germline trimming: 8 bases from V, 3 bases from J; junction bases outside gene matches: 16. CDR1 and CDR2 (MNHEY, SMNVEV) derive from the germline V gene (reference sequence). The immunoSEQ Assay, a bias-controlled multiplex PCR, was used to amplify TCRbeta CDR3 regions from genomic DNA. In the paper's pipeline: The number of nucleated cells in each sample was estimated by amplification of reference gene primers within the assay. To quantify the absolute abundance of each unique TCRbeta CDR3 rearrangement, sequence reads were collapsed and filtered. Productive Simpson clonality was computed per sample as the square root of Simpson's diversity index over productive rearrangements. Entries here come from immuneACCESS through TCRdb and include only in-frame sequences with V and J called. Some clones fail to appear in such tables; in the studies checked, an unresolved V gene covers under half of the shortfall, and the cause of the remainder is unknown. V and J calls plus clone size are reproduced from that table; the DNA served to infer D and trimming. Within this sample are 650,000 to 800,000 clones, with approximately 90% of them counted one time only. Of the sample, roughly 0.26% falls within the top ten clones.

The collaborating institutions used their own protocols to collect whole blood in K2EDTA tubes. Collaborator samples were shipped for TCRbeta analysis as frozen whole blood, isolated PBMCs, or DNA extracted from either sample type. Sample: peripheral blood. The clonotype originates from a woman aged 18 to 35 with acute or convalescent COVID-19. The V gene is TRBV27 and the J gene is TRBJ1-1, and 9 bases in between align with TRBD1. CDR3 loop: CASDPGQGGTLYTEAFF. The DNA sequence reads TGTGCCAGCGACCCGGGACAGGGAGGAACTTTGTACACTGAAGCTTTCTTT.